This TCR beta chain appears in the sequencing data of a study of T cell repertoires in Merkel cell carcinoma (dated by TCRdb to between 2019 and 2020). The study in broad terms: Patients with prior intralesional immunotherapy or systemic immune checkpoint blockade before the biopsy were excluded. MCPyV-specific clonotypes were first defined by tetramer sorting, cloning and paired TCR sequencing of expanded tumor-infiltrating lymphocytes. To be included, a subject needed both a diagnosis of MCPyV-positive Merkel cell carcinoma and tumor-infiltrating lymphocytes that had been successfully expanded in vitro.

Biopsy-confirmed MCPyV-positive Merkel cell carcinoma was present in the study subjects, and positive serum antibodies to T-antigen were found in every subject. Genomic DNA was extracted from over five adjacent 10-micron frozen tumor sections without cell sorting or culture. Optimal cutting temperature compound was used to freeze tumor biopsy tissue measuring roughly 5 x 5 x 5 mm. Hematoxylin and eosin scout sections confirmed abundant Merkel cell carcinoma and infiltrating cells in the frozen biopsy. General findings and caveats noted by the study authors: Normal tissue biopsies were not studied.

Including the terminal cysteine and phenylalanine, the CDR3 comprises 13 residues. Kept here is only the CDR3 DNA, which spans 39 bases and is read in frame from base 1. Deletion took 0 bases off V and 14 bases off J, with a span of 11 bases between the germline ends. From a lookup of the germline V gene, CDR1 and CDR2 are SGHDN and FVKESK. The immunoSEQ assay was used both to sequence TRB CDR3 from tumor genomic DNA and to process the resulting data. The immuneACCESS repertoire file appears here via TCRdb, limited to in-frame rearrangements. These files lack a portion of the clones; in checked studies, under half of the deficit traces to unresolved V genes, and the cause of the others is not known. In this sample the table shows about 15,000 clones, under 85% of which occur a single time. The ten largest clones take up under 20% of the sample. Points on this clone: No antigen is known for it. Base qualities are missing; no much larger clone stands one base away.

Sequencing was performed on tumor tissue. The sequence joins TRBV14 to TRBJ1-6, with the D gene not confidently named. This sequence originates from an adult with Merkel cell carcinoma. The CDR3 corresponds to CASSQDRGLALHF. The sequenced DNA: TGTGCCAGCAGCCAAGATCGGGGTCTTGCCCTCCACTTT.